The T cell receptor (beta chain) described here comes from a study of shared clonotypes between healthy human individuals. Germline V CDR1 and CDR2: MNHNS, SASEGT. The CDR3 spans 12 residues. V trimming: 10 bases; J trimming: 7 bases; junction bases outside the gene matches: 3. Libraries were prepared by immunoSEQ multiplex PCR; TCRdb keeps only in-frame clonotypes and omits some of them. Counted here are 2 million to 2.5 million clones, around 95% occurring once; the ten biggest clones make up roughly 0.13%. The source is a man younger than 30 in good health. The source material was naive CD4+ T cells sorted from blood. Subset indicated: CD45RA+ positively selected. V gene TRBV6-1 combines with J gene TRBJ1-6, with 8 bases fitting TRBD1. The CDR3 region is CAIRTGNSPLHF. In DNA, the CDR3 is TGTGCCATCCGGACAGGGAATTCACCCCTCCACTTT.